One TCR beta chain is described in this entry. The data are from a study of OX40 agonist ivuxolimab in advanced cancers. Study as a whole: Partial responses were observed in three patients, of whom one had hepatocellular carcinoma and two had cutaneous melanoma.

Clones were read by immunoSEQ multiplex PCR, and TCRdb kept only the in-frame ones, dropping some. This repertoire shows 25,000 to 35,000 clones, roughly 83% found once; its top ten account for about a fifth. CDR3 length: 20 residues. With V trimmed by 3 bases and J by 0 bases, 11 bases remained unmatched. Germline-derived CDR1 and CDR2 are WSHSY and SAAADI. V usage is TRBV10-2 and J usage is TRBJ2-6; TRBD2 matches at 10 bases. This clonotype originated in an adult with an advanced solid tumor such as melanoma, head and neck, liver or kidney cancer. The starting material was CD4+ or CD8+ T cells sorted from blood, obtained in a trial of the OX40 agonist ivuxolimab. Here the CDR3 reads CASSDSILGTSVSGANVLTF. The CDR3 bases are TGCGCCAGCAGTGACTCGATCCTTGGGACTAGCGTCTCTGGGGCCAACGTCCTGACTTTC.